This note documents a single T cell receptor beta chain sequence. Antigen specificity is unknown. Documented time point: pre-sensitization, week 0. Treatment reported: therapeutic diphenylcyclopropenone sensitization with weekly scalp DPC. People who gave samples had alopecia, were 18 to 70 years old, and were suitable for DPC. These data originate in a study of human T cells and chemical hapten exposure. Study-wide results and caveats: Among TCRs, those above 1 in 1000 frequency were unaffected by DPC sensitization. Versus controls, significantly more large CDR3 similarity clusters arose from expanded TCRs.

TCRdb re-called the RACE reads through MiXCR, storing one row per CDR3 protein. The table includes around 120,000 distinct CDR3 sequences, approximately 13% detected once. The CDR3 totals 12 residues. Germline CDR1 and CDR2: MNHEY and SVGEGT. The V gene lost 8 bases and the J gene lost 2 bases, with 9 bases spanning the gap. The J gene is TRBJ2-5, the V gene TRBV6-2 or TRBV6-3; D gene ambiguous. The source was whole blood, collected in connection with sensitization to the hapten diphenylcyclopropenone (DPC). This clonotype was sampled from a young woman with alopecia areata. Some clones in this sample may be carry-over from other donors' samples. The CDR3 sequence is CASEQAQETQYF. As DNA, the CDR3 is TGTGCCAGCGAGCAAGCTCAAGAGACCCAGTACTTC.